The clone carrying this TCR beta chain appeared a few times. Its antigen is undetermined. CDR3 length: 15 amino acids. V was pared by 6 bases and J by 2 bases, with 11 bases between. CDR1 is MNHNS and CDR2 is SASEGT in the germline V gene. These data belong to a study of blood T cells in healthy people across ages. Broader study findings: Donors of long life had a larger count of naive CD4+ cells and greater diversity than aged donors. In the absence of known donor CMV status, changes in expanded clonotypes were possibly confounded.

There were healthy Caucasian individuals from Russia, aged roughly 6 to 90, serving as donors. Peripheral blood from each donor was collected in a volume of about 9.9 milliliters. Sample-barcoded 5' priming and a J-beta primer mix drove a second PCR of about 7 to 12 cycles. One entry per CDR3 protein results from TCRdb running MiXCR on the 5' RACE reads. This table has about 570,000 distinct CDR3 sequences, roughly 29% appearing once. The origin of this receptor is a woman aged 65 to 85 in good health. The genes are TRBV6-1 and TRBJ2-6, with unresolved D. The material sequenced was blood. CDR3 protein: CASREHKAGANVLTF. The CDR3 DNA reads as TGTGCCAGCAGGGAACATAAGGCTGGGGCCAACGTCCTGACTTTC.